This TCR beta chain was recovered during a study of Ad26.COV2.S vaccination and SARS-CoV-2 variants. Treatment of the sample: some 19 received Ad26.COV2.S at low or high dose, single or two shots; roughly five received placebo; per-sample allocation not given. Collection of samples fell on day 63 after the first vaccine or placebo injection. This clone was seen a single time. Data came from immunoSEQ multiplex PCR; TCRdb stores just in-frame clones and leaves some out. The sample records around 450,000 clones, roughly 90% being singletons. Specimen: peripheral blood, collected in a trial of Ad26.COV2.S vaccine versus placebo. This TCR came from a person between 18 and 65 years old who received the Ad26.COV2.S COVID-19 vaccine or a placebo.

CDR3 DNA: TGTGCCACACGCCAGGGCCTTATGAACACTGAAGCTTTCTTT. Encoded protein: CATRQGLMNTEAFF. The genes are TRBV6-5 and TRBJ1-1; possibly TRBD1 for D (5 bases). Germline CDR1 is MNHEY and CDR2 is SVGAGI. V lost 10 bases and J 0 bases, leaving 15 bases between the germline ends. The CDR3 covers 14 residues.